The rows below give T cell receptor beta chains drawn from one sample of a study of blood T cells in healthy people across ages. TCRdb used MiXCR to reprocess the 5' RACE reads, holding one entry per CDR3 protein. This table has nearly 800,000 distinct CDR3 sequences, more than 50% appearing once. Sequenced: blood. The receptor source for this set is a man aged 40-49 years in good health. The CDR3 runs from the conserved cysteine through the conserved F or W. A D gene is named only where the DNA matches it firmly. Only part of the rows carry a size: once, few, many, or a class if the clone is expanded.

D gene,V gene,J gene,clone size,CDR3 protein,CDR3 DNA
NA,TRBV6-5,TRBJ2-6,NA,CASREAGASVLTF,TGTGCCAGCAGGGAGGCTGGGGCCAGCGTCCTGACTTTC
TRBD1,TRBV6-1,TRBJ2-1,few,CASRSRDRDYFENEQFF,TGTGCCAGCAGGTCCCGGGACAGGGATTACTTCGAGAATGAGCAGTTCTTC
NA,TRBV14,TRBJ2-1,NA,CASSSLAGAVYNEQFF,TGTGCCAGCTCCTCCCTCGCCGGGGCGGTCTATAATGAGCAGTTCTTC
NA,TRBV12-3/TRBV12-4,TRBJ2-2,once,CASSLSGMNTGELFF,TGTGCCAGCAGTTTATCGGGGATGAACACCGGGGAGCTGTTTTTT
TRBD2,TRBV6-2/TRBV6-3,TRBJ2-7,NA,CASSYGTSVNYEQYF,TGTGCCAGCAGTTACGGGACTAGCGTTAACTACGAGCAGTACTTC
NA,TRBV28,TRBJ2-5,NA,CASSLRGQMGETQYF,TGTGCCAGCAGTTTAAGAGGACAGATGGGAGAGACCCAGTACTTC
TRBD2,TRBV27,TRBJ2-7,NA,CASSPGNIVGTSGSLETRYF,TGTGCCAGCAGCCCCGGAAACATTGTGGGGACTAGCGGGAGTTTGGAGACCCGGTACTTC
NA,TRBV9,TRBJ1-2,NA,CASRETAAERYTF,TGTGCCAGCAGGGAGACAGCCGCCGAGCGTTACACCTTC
NA,TRBV6-6,TRBJ2-5,NA,CASSYLVTGEETQYF,TGTGCCAGCAGTTACTTGGTGACGGGGGAGGAGACCCAGTACTTC
NA,TRBV20-1,TRBJ2-7,NA,CSATAEQSISYEQYF,TGCAGTGCCACGGCGGAGCAGTCGATCTCCTACGAGCAGTACTTC
TRBD1,TRBV7-2,TRBJ1-5,once,CASSLEVDRGDQPQHF,TGTGCCAGCAGCTTAGAAGTTGACAGGGGGGATCAGCCCCAGCATTTT
NA,TRBV7-3,TRBJ2-1,NA,CASSLKSLGEQFF,TGTGCCAGCAGCTTGAAAAGCTTAGGGGAGCAGTTCTTC
TRBD1,TRBV6-5,TRBJ1-5,NA,CASSTGTGQQPQHF,TGTGCCAGCAGCACCGGGACAGGTCAACAGCCCCAGCATTTT
TRBD1,TRBV14,TRBJ1-2,NA,CATSAGGLDGYTF,TGTGCAACGTCGGCAGGGGGTTTGGATGGCTACACCTTC
TRBD1,TRBV7-2,TRBJ1-6,NA,CASSFKGGQGADSPLHF,TGTGCCAGCAGCTTTAAGGGGGGACAGGGGGCGGATTCACCCCTCCACTTT
NA,TRBV5-1,TRBJ1-5,NA,CASSRGGSRNQPQHF,TGCGCCAGCAGCCGGGGGGGGTCAAGAAATCAGCCCCAGCATTTT
TRBD2,TRBV20-1,TRBJ2-7,NA,CSASQAASGVPYEQYF,TGCAGTGCTTCTCAGGCGGCTAGCGGGGTTCCCTACGAGCAGTACTTC
NA,TRBV28,TRBJ2-1,NA,CASTLLGTNEQFF,TGTGCCAGCACCCTCCTGGGGACCAATGAGCAGTTCTTC
TRBD2,TRBV7-9,TRBJ2-1,NA,CATQRGGQDEQFF,TGTGCCACCCAGCGGGGGGGCCAGGATGAGCAGTTCTTC
TRBD1,TRBV20-1,TRBJ2-7,few,CSARDLGGAPYEQYF,TGCAGTGCTAGAGATCTAGGGGGCGCCCCCTACGAGCAGTACTTC
NA,TRBV10-2,TRBJ2-5,NA,CASSELTEGQETQYF,TGCGCCAGCAGTGAGCTGACAGAGGGGCAAGAGACCCAGTACTTC
NA,TRBV7-9,TRBJ2-2,NA,CASRDGDTGELFF,TGTGCCAGCCGGGACGGAGACACCGGGGAGCTGTTTTTT
TRBD2,TRBV9,TRBJ2-7,NA,CASSDRTSGGEQYF,TGTGCCAGCAGCGACAGGACTAGCGGAGGCGAGCAGTACTTC
NA,TRBV6-6,TRBJ2-3,NA,CASSYGARVDTQYF,TGTGCCAGCAGTTACGGAGCCAGGGTAGATACGCAGTATTTT